The 6 T cell receptor beta chains presented below share a single source sample, sequenced in a study of beta chain features in type 1 diabetes. Antigens for these TCRs are unknown. Expressed TCRB transcripts were sequenced because the entire RNA isolate underwent reverse transcription. Here immunoSEQ multiplex PCR was the method, and the copy in TCRdb shows in-frame clones only, minus some. The sample consists of over 600,000 clones, 9.5% to 15% of them appearing once. General observations from the study: Across all four CD4+ subsets, people with type 1 diabetes showed modestly shorter TCRB CDR3s.

The specimen sequenced was naive CD4+ T cells from blood. The source of these receptors is a young man with type 1 diabetes.

This clone was seen more than once but under ten times. This chain links TRBV25-1 with TRBJ1-4; no clear D. Germline assignment: CDR1 MGHDK and CDR2 SYGVNS. Trimming cost V 1 base and J 8 bases, with 5 bases left between them. The CDR3 spans 12 residues. CDR3 DNA: TGTGCCAGCAGTGAATTACAGGAAAAACTGTTTTTT. It encodes CASSELQEKLFF.

This clone was picked up a small number of times. V usage is TRBV7-2 and J usage is TRBJ1-5; TRBD1 agrees at 7 bases. The germline V gene encodes CDR1 SGHTA and CDR2 FQGNSA. V shed 5 bases, J shed 7 bases, and the junction held 5 bases outside the gene matches. The CDR3 loop spans 13 amino acids. In DNA, the CDR3 is TGTGCCAGCAGCAAAGACAGGGACCAGCCCCAGCATTTT. Its protein is CASSKDRDQPQHF. Full variable domain (missing parts from reference TRBV7-2 and TRBJ1-5): GAGVSQSPSNKVTEKGKDVELRCDPISGHTALYWYRQSLGQGLEFLIYFQGNSAPDKSGLPSDRFSAERTGGSVSTLTIQRTQQEDSAVYLCASSKDRDQPQHFGDGTRLSIL.

This clone occurred a few times. V gene TRBV7-2 combines with J gene TRBJ2-2; D gene unclear. Between the trimmed V and J ends, which lost 2 bases and 3 bases, there was a span of 13 bases. The length of the CDR3 is 16 residues. Germline V gene lookup returns CDR1 SGHTA and CDR2 FQGNSA. Here the CDR3 DNA reads TGTGCCAGCAGCTTATATAGGCCGCCCGACACCGGGGAGCTGTTTTTT. Translating gives CASSLYRPPDTGELFF.

There are a few counts of this clone. In the same sample, other DNA sequences code for this CDR3. The rearrangement links TRBV30 to TRBJ1-2; D is ambiguous. The CDR3 totals 12 residues. Looked up from germline, CDR1 is GTSNPN and CDR2 is SVGIG (reference sequence). Trimming removed 4 bases from V and 4 bases from J, with 10 bases in between. CDR3 amino acids: CAWNSGGYGYTF. The CDR3 coding sequence is TGTGCCTGGAATTCAGGAGGCTATGGCTACACCTTC.

The rearrangement joins TRBV9 to TRBJ2-3, with TRBD1 identical over 7 bases. This CDR3 region has 13 residues. The V segment lost 3 bases and the J segment 4 bases; nucleotides outside the gene matches: 2. Germline V gene lookup returns CDR1 SGDLS and CDR2 YYNGEE. In nucleotides, the CDR3 is TGTGCCAGCAGCGATGGGACAGCAGATACGCAGTATTTT. Translated: CASSDGTADTQYF. Full variable domain (remainder filled in from reference TRBV9 and TRBJ2-3): DSGVTQTPKHLITATGQRVTLRCSPRSGDLSVYWYQQSLDQGLQFLIQYYNGEERAKGNILERFSAQQFPDLHSELNLSSLELGDSALYFCASSDGTADTQYFGPGTRLTVL.

The gene calls are TRBV28 and TRBJ2-7; the match to TRBD1 covers 9 bases. CDR1 and CDR2 (germline): MDHEN, SYDVKM. The V and J ends lost 6 bases and 6 bases, in that order; junction bases with no gene match: 9. The CDR3 is 14 amino acids. The chain's CDR3 is CASRSGQGWTEQYF. CDR3 DNA: TGTGCCAGCAGAAGCGGACAGGGGTGGACCGAGCAGTACTTC. The variable domain in full, completed from reference TRBV28 and TRBJ2-7, reads DVKVTQSSRYLVKRTGEKVFLECVQDMDHENMFWYRQDPGLGLRLIYFSYDVKMKEKGDIPEGYSVSREKKERFSLILESASTNQTSMYLCASRSGQGWTEQYFGPGTRLTVT.